This TCR beta chain was observed in a study of blood T cell repertoires in COVID-19. The CDR3 consists of 12 residues. V was clipped by 7 bases and J by 7 bases, with 11 bases between them. Method: immunoSEQ multiplex PCR; TCRdb's copy keeps in-frame clones and lacks some. Here the sample spans approximately 350,000 clones, around 90% being singletons. Sequencing was done on a sample of peripheral blood. The TCR originated in a woman between 25 and 40 years old with COVID-19, enrolled during active disease. The J gene is TRBJ2-1, the V gene TRBV12-3 or TRBV12-4; D gene unclear. CDR3 nucleotides: TGTGCCAGCACCATGCGGTTTAATGAGCAGTTCTTC. Residues: CASTMRFNEQFF.